These 31 T cell receptor beta chains were all obtained from the same sample, sequenced in a study of technical replicates of blood from several donors. Sequencing used immunoSEQ multiplex PCR; TCRdb keeps in-frame clones, though not all of them. The data show under 90,000 clones, just under 95% seen once. The sample taken for sequencing was T cells isolated from PBMCs. These receptors were collected from a human donor in good health.

This clone was seen only a few times. V is TRBV5-1 and J is TRBJ2-7, with D possibly being TRBD2 (6 bases). There are 17 residues in the CDR3. The germline CDR1 and CDR2 sequences are SGHRS and YFSETQ. V was clipped by 0 bases and J by 0 bases, with 16 bases between them. The CDR3 spells CASSLGVLARSSYEQYF. The CDR3 nucleotides read TGCGCCAGCAGCTTGGGGGTACTAGCCCGAAGCTCCTACGAGCAGTACTTC.

V and J are TRBV5-6 and TRBJ1-1, with D perhaps TRBD1 (5 bases). The germline V gene has CDR1 SGHDT and CDR2 YYEEEE. The V end was cut by 4 bases, the J end by 1 base, with 14 bases between. The CDR3 runs to 15 residues. The CDR3 bases are TGTGCCAGCAGCCGGACGACGACAGCGAACACTGAAGCTTTCTTT. Protein sequence: CASSRTTTANTEAFF.

This clone was seen once. The V call is TRBV10-3, the J call TRBJ2-1; TRBD2 aligns across 9 bases. The length of the CDR3 is 16 residues. V lost 3 bases, J lost 3 bases, and 6 bases stayed unmatched. Germline assignment: CDR1 ENHRY and CDR2 SYGVKD. CDR3 loop: CAISERLAVNYNEQFF. CDR3 DNA sequence: TGTGCCATCAGTGAAAGACTAGCGGTGAACTACAATGAGCAGTTCTTC.

The rearrangement uses TRBV2 and TRBJ1-2; no clear D gene. Germline V lookup: CDR1 SNHLY, CDR2 FYNNEI. V lost 3 bases and J 7 bases, leaving 12 bases between the germline ends. The CDR3 is 13 amino acids. The CDR3 region is CASSDRPGLGYTF. CDR3 bases: TGTGCCAGCAGTGACCGGCCTGGGCTTGGCTACACCTTC.

V and J are TRBV2 and TRBJ1-2; possibly TRBD1 for D (6 bases). The CDR3 totals 15 residues. CDR1 and CDR2 (germline): SNHLY, FYNNEI. Trimming took off 6 bases at V and 5 bases at J, with 19 bases between the two ends. The CDR3 reads CASRDSYYAAYGYTF. For the CDR3, the DNA is TGTGCCAGCAGGGACAGCTATTACGCGGCTTATGGCTACACCTTC. Supplemented by reference TRBV2 and TRBJ1-2, the full variable domain reads EPEVTQTPSHQVTQMGQEVILRCVPISNHLYFYWYRQILGQKVEFLVSFYNNEISEKSEIFDDQFSVERPDGSNFTLKIRSTKLEDSAMYFCASRDSYYAAYGYTFGSGTRLTVV.

The chain uses TRBV4-2 and TRBJ1-4; D is unclear. This CDR3 contains 16 residues. Germline lookup yields CDR1 LGHNA and CDR2 YNFKEQ. V dropped 0 bases and J dropped 8 bases, with 16 bases sitting between them. In nucleotides, the CDR3 is TGTGCCAGCAGCCAAGACGCGCTAACCCCTTGGGAAAAACTGTTTTTT. It is translated as CASSQDALTPWEKLFF.

The chain uses TRBV7-9 and TRBJ2-5; possible D gene TRBD2, 5 bases. The CDR3 length is 17 residues. Trimming removed 5 bases at V and 1 base at J, with 20 bases between. Germline V gives CDR1 SEHNR, CDR2 FQNEAQ (reference sequence). CDR3 sequence: CASSERPLTTSQETQYF. DNA of the CDR3: TGTGCCAGCAGCGAGCGGCCCCTGACTACCTCCCAAGAGACCCAGTACTTC.

The chain couples TRBV7-9 to TRBJ1-4; D is perhaps TRBD1 (5 bases). This CDR3 has 14 amino acids. Trimming shortened V by 1 base and J by 8 bases, and 11 bases separated the two germline ends. Germline CDR1 is SEHNR and CDR2 is FQNEAQ (reference sequence). The CDR3 region is CASSLDRRDEKLFF. In nucleotides, the CDR3 is TGTGCCAGCAGCTTAGACAGGAGAGACGAAAAACTGTTTTTT. Drawing the rest from reference TRBV7-9 and TRBJ1-4, the complete variable domain is DTGVSQNPRHKITKRGQNVTFRCDPISEHNRLYWYRQTLGQGPEFLTYFQNEAQLEKSRLLSDRFSAERPKGSFSTLEIQRTEQGDSAMYLCASSLDRRDEKLFFGSGTQLSVL.

V is TRBV9 and J is TRBJ1-1; a possible D gene is TRBD1 (6 bases). This CDR3 is built from 14 residues. The V gene lost 4 bases and the J gene lost 4 bases, with 14 bases spanning the gap. Germline lookup yields CDR1 SGDLS and CDR2 YYNGEE. In nucleotides, the CDR3 is TGTGCCAGCAGCTTACAGGGCCGTGGCACTGAAGCTTTCTTT. Its protein product is CASSLQGRGTEAFF.

The chain couples TRBV10-3 to TRBJ2-5; 13 bases map to TRBD2. Germline V CDR1 and CDR2: ENHRY, SYGVKD. The CDR3 runs 16 residues. With V trimmed by 0 bases and J by 5 bases, 3 bases remained unmatched. The CDR3 spells CAISESRTSGGETQYF. CDR3 DNA: TGTGCCATCAGTGAGTCGAGGACTAGCGGGGGTGAGACCCAGTACTTC.

The CDR3 DNA reads as TGTGCCAGCAGACCCCAACAAGAGGTCGAGCAGTTCTTC. Its translation: CASRPQQEVEQFF. The chain has TRBV27 and TRBJ2-1; the D is unclear. CDR1 is MNHEY, CDR2 SMNVEV, per germline (reference sequence). The V gene lost 6 bases and the J gene lost 10 bases, with 16 bases spanning the gap. The CDR3 consists of 13 residues.

The genes are TRBV7-2 and TRBJ2-1, with 7 bases fitting TRBD2. V shed 1 base, J shed 4 bases, and the junction held 4 bases outside the gene matches. Germline-derived CDR1 and CDR2 are SGHTA and FQGNSA. The CDR3 spans 15 residues. Here the CDR3 reads CASSLGGSQYNEQFF. DNA of the CDR3: TGTGCCAGCAGCTTAGGCGGGAGCCAGTACAATGAGCAGTTCTTC.

V and J are TRBV7-9 and TRBJ2-7, with TRBD2 matching 8 bases. Trimming took 2 bases from V and 2 from J; bases not matched to a gene: 2. This CDR3 region has 14 residues. Germline V lookup: CDR1 SEHNR, CDR2 FQNEAQ (reference sequence). CDR3 sequence (DNA): TGTGCCAGCAGCTTAACTAGCGGCCCCTACGAGCAGTACTTC. Protein product: CASSLTSGPYEQYF. The whole variable domain, remainder taken from reference TRBV7-9 and TRBJ2-7, is DTGVSQNPRHKITKRGQNVTFRCDPISEHNRLYWYRQTLGQGPEFLTYFQNEAQLEKSRLLSDRFSAERPKGSFSTLEIQRTEQGDSAMYLCASSLTSGPYEQYFGPGTRLTVT.

The V call is TRBV5-6, the J call TRBJ1-3; D is ambiguous. This CDR3 contains 16 residues. V was clipped by 1 base and J by 0 bases, with 11 bases between them. CDR1 and CDR2 (germline): SGHDT, YYEEEE. CDR3 sequence: CASSLNGASSGNTIYF. The CDR3, as DNA: TGTGCCAGCAGCTTGAATGGAGCTTCCTCTGGAAACACCATATATTTT.

This chain connects TRBV5-1 to TRBJ2-5; 8 bases align to TRBD2. The CDR3 has 14 residues. V dropped 0 bases and J dropped 2; count of bases not matched to a gene: 0. Per the germline V gene, CDR1 is SGHRS and CDR2 is YFSETQ. This CDR3 is CASSLAGGQETQYF. CDR3 bases: TGCGCCAGCAGCTTGGCGGGGGGGCAAGAGACCCAGTACTTC.

CDR3: CASTPGGGNEQFF. Written as DNA, the CDR3 is TGCGCCAGCACCCCCGGGGGGGGCAATGAGCAGTTCTTC. This chain joins TRBV4-1 and TRBJ2-1, with 8 bases that match TRBD2. Germline CDR1 reads MGHRA; CDR2 reads YSYEKL. The length of the CDR3 is 13 residues. The V gene end was trimmed by 7 bases and the J gene end by 6 bases; junction bases not matched to a gene: 5.

The chain recombines TRBV7-8 with TRBJ1-2; D is ambiguous. Trimming took 4 bases from V and 4 from J, leaving 16 bases between them. Germline V gives CDR1 SGHVS, CDR2 FQNEAQ. This CDR3 is 15 amino acids long. The CDR3 bases are TGTGCCAGCAGCTCTATGGCGGGCGCCTCCTATGGCTACACCTTC. It codes for CASSSMAGASYGYTF.

This clone occurred a few times. V is TRBV6-4 and J is TRBJ2-1; 11 positions match TRBD2. The V segment lost 3 bases and the J segment 5 bases; nucleotides outside the gene matches: 3. CDR1 is MRHNA and CDR2 is SNTAGT in the germline V gene. This CDR3 spans 15 amino acids. In DNA form, the CDR3 reads TGTGCCAGCAGTGAGGGACTAGCGGCGAACAATGAGCAGTTCTTC. As protein: CASSEGLAANNEQFF.

A single count supports this clone. V and J are TRBV7-9 and TRBJ2-2; D remains ambiguous. The CDR3 runs to 11 residues. The ends were cut back, 8 bases at V and 6 bases at J, with 7 bases in the middle. In germline, CDR1 is SEHNR, CDR2 FQNEAQ (reference sequence). The CDR3 coding sequence is TGTGCCAGCGGCTCGGCCGGGGAGCTGTTTTTT. Its protein product is CASGSAGELFF.

This clone appeared a single time. This sequence joins TRBV2 and TRBJ2-7; D unclear. Germline lookup yields CDR1 SNHLY and CDR2 FYNNEI. V lost 3 bases and J 0 bases, leaving 12 bases between the germline ends. This CDR3 is 15 amino acids long. CDR3 sequence: CASSDGGLRSYEQYF. In DNA, the CDR3 is TGTGCCAGCAGTGACGGTGGGCTCCGCTCCTACGAGCAGTACTTC.

V and J are TRBV5-1 and TRBJ2-2, with 7 bases fitting TRBD2. From germline, CDR1 is SGHRS and CDR2 YFSETQ. The CDR3 runs 16 residues. The ends lost 1 base at V and 0 bases at J; junction bases unmatched: 3. The CDR3 loop reads CASSLLGGTNTGELFF. The CDR3 bases are TGCGCCAGCAGCTTGTTGGGAGGGACGAACACCGGGGAGCTGTTTTTT. The full variable domain, with the rest looked up from reference TRBV5-1 and TRBJ2-2, is KAGVTQTPRYLIKTRGQQVTLSCSPISGHRSVSWYQQTPGQGLQFLFEYFSETQRNKGNFPGRFSGRQFSNSRSEMNVSTLELGDSALYLCASSLLGGTNTGELFFGEGSRLTVL.

V and J are TRBV5-1 and TRBJ1-1; D is perhaps TRBD1 (6 bases). This CDR3 region has 14 residues. V lost 2 bases to trimming and J lost 1 base, with 9 bases between them. Germline V CDR1 and CDR2: SGHRS, YFSETQ. CDR3 in DNA: TGCGCCAGCAGCTTCACAGGGCAGAACACTGAAGCTTTCTTT. Protein product: CASSFTGQNTEAFF. The full variable domain, rest sourced from reference TRBV5-1 and TRBJ1-1, is KAGVTQTPRYLIKTRGQQVTLSCSPISGHRSVSWYQQTPGQGLQFLFEYFSETQRNKGNFPGRFSGRQFSNSRSEMNVSTLELGDSALYLCASSFTGQNTEAFFGQGTRLTVV.

This clone appeared once. This chain joins TRBV30 and TRBJ2-5; 8 bases are shared with TRBD2. This CDR3 spans 13 amino acids. J lost 5 bases, V lost 2 bases, and 4 bases had no gene match. Germline-derived CDR1 and CDR2 are GTSNPN and SVGIG (reference sequence). The CDR3 protein is CAWSPGGAETQYF. The CDR3 DNA reads TGTGCCTGGAGTCCCGGGGGGGCCGAGACCCAGTACTTC.

V gene TRBV27 combines with J gene TRBJ1-4, with D uncertain. There are 16 residues in the CDR3. V gave up 1 base and J gave up 2 bases, with 11 bases separating them. Germline CDR1 is MNHEY and CDR2 is SMNVEV (reference sequence). The CDR3 sequence: CASSLYWSGTNEKLFF. CDR3 DNA: TGTGCCAGCAGTTTATATTGGTCGGGGACTAATGAAAAACTGTTTTTT. Full variable domain (remainder filled in from reference TRBV27 and TRBJ1-4): EAQVTQNPRYLITVTGKKLTVTCSQNMNHEYMSWYRQDPGLGLRQIYYSMNVEVTDKGDVPEGYKVSRKEKRNFPLILESPSPNQTSLYFCASSLYWSGTNEKLFFGSGTQLSVL.

This sequence joins TRBV5-1 and TRBJ2-7; D is undetermined. Germline V gene data show CDR1 as SGHRS and CDR2 as YFSETQ. The V gene lost 5 bases and the J gene lost 4 bases, with 16 bases spanning the gap. The CDR3 has 14 amino acids. CDR3 nucleotide sequence: TGCGCCAGCAGACCACCCTCGATGAGTTACGAGCAGTACTTC. Translation: CASRPPSMSYEQYF.

CDR3 residues: CASSEYPLAGQEQFF. The CDR3 DNA follows: TGTGCCAGCAGTGAATACCCTCTAGCGGGGCAGGAGCAGTTCTTC. The chain couples TRBV25-1 to TRBJ2-1, with TRBD2 matching over 9 bases. With V trimmed by 0 bases and J by 10 bases, 7 bases remained unmatched. Per germline, CDR1 MGHDK and CDR2 SYGVNS. CDR3 size: 15 residues.

The V call is TRBV5-1, the J call TRBJ2-7; D may be TRBD1 (5 bases). The germline gives CDR1 SGHRS, CDR2 YFSETQ. V lost 4 bases and J lost 2, with 13 bases in between. The CDR3 totals 14 residues. The CDR3 loop is CASSLAQVPYEQYF. CDR3 nucleotide sequence: TGCGCCAGCAGCCTGGCACAGGTCCCCTACGAGCAGTACTTC.

The chain couples TRBV19 to TRBJ2-3, with a tentative D call TRBD1 (5 bases). The ends were cut back, 7 bases at V and 4 bases at J, with 15 bases in the middle. From germline, CDR1 is LNHDA and CDR2 SQIVND (reference sequence). CDR3 length: 14 residues. CDR3 DNA sequence: TGTGCCAGTACCGAATCGGTAGGGGCAGATACGCAGTATTTT. It is translated as CASTESVGADTQYF.

The chain is built from TRBV10-2 and TRBJ2-5; 7 nucleotides agree with TRBD2. Unmatched junction bases numbered 3, after V lost 3 bases and J lost 2 bases. CDR1 and CDR2 from the germline V gene are WSHSY and SAAADI. This CDR3 is built from 14 residues. As DNA, the CDR3 is TGCGCCAGCAGTGACACGGGAGGACAAGAGACCCAGTACTTC. Amino acids: CASSDTGGQETQYF.

The CDR3 DNA reads as TGTGCCACCTCCCACGCAGGCCAGCCCCAGCATTTT. Translating gives CATSHAGQPQHF. The J gene is TRBJ1-5, the V gene TRBV7-9; no firm D call. V lost 10 bases and J 7 bases, leaving 14 bases between the germline ends. Germline CDR1 SEHNR, CDR2 FQNEAQ (reference sequence). CDR3 length: 12 amino acids.

V and J are TRBV27 and TRBJ2-5; 7 bases are shared with TRBD1. This CDR3 region has 15 residues. V lost 6 bases and J lost 5; bases outside the gene matches: 12. Germline CDR1 is MNHEY and CDR2 is SMNVEV (reference sequence). For the CDR3, the DNA is TGTGCCAGCAGACCTATGACGACAGGGACGGAGACCCAGTACTTC. It specifies CASRPMTTGTETQYF.